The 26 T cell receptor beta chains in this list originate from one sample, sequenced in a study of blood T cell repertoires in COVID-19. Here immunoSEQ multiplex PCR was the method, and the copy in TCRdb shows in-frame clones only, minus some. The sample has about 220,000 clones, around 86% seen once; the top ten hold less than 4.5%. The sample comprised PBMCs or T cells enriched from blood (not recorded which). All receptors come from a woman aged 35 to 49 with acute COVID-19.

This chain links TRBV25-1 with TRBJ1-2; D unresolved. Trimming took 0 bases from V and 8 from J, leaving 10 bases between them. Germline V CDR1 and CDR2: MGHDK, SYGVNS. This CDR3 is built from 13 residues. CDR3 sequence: CASSEYQGGGYTF. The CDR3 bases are TGTGCCAGCAGTGAATATCAAGGAGGCGGCTACACCTTC.

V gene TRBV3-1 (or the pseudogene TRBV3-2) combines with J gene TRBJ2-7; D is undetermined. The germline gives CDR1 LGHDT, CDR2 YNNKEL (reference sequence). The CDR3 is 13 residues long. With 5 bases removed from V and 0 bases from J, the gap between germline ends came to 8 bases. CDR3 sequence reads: CASSSYNSYEQYF. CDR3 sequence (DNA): TGTGCCAGCAGCTCTTATAACTCCTACGAGCAGTACTTC.

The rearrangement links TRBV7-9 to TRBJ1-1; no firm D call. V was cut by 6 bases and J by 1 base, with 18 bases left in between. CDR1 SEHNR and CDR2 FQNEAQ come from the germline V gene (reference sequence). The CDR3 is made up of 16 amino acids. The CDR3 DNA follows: TGTGCCAGCAGTTTTACCCTAGCCACCCGGAACACTGAAGCTTTCTTT. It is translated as CASSFTLATRNTEAFF.

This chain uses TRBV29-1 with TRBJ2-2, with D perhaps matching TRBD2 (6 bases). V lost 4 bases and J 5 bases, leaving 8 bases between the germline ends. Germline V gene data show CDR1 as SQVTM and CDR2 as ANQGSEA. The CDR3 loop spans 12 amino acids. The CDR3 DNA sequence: TGCAGCGTTGGTGGGGGGACCGGGGAGCTGTTTTTT. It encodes CSVGGGTGELFF.

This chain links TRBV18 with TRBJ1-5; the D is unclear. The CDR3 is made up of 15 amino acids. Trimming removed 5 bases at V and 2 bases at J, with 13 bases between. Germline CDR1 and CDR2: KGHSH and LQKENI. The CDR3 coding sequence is TGTGCCAGCTCAGTACGAGGGCGCGGCAATCAGCCCCAGCATTTT. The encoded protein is CASSVRGRGNQPQHF.

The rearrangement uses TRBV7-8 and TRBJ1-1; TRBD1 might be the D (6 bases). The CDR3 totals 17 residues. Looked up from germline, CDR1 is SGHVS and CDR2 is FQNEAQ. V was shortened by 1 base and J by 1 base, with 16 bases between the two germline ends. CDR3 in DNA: TGTGCCAGCAGCTTAGTTGTGGACAGAACAAAGAACACTGAAGCTTTCTTT. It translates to CASSLVVDRTKNTEAFF.

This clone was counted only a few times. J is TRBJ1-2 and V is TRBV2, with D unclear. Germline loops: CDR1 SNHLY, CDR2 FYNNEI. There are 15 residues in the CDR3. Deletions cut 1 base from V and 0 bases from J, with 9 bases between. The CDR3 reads CASSEGLTANYGYTF. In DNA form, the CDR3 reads TGTGCCAGCAGTGAAGGACTAACAGCTAACTATGGCTACACCTTC.

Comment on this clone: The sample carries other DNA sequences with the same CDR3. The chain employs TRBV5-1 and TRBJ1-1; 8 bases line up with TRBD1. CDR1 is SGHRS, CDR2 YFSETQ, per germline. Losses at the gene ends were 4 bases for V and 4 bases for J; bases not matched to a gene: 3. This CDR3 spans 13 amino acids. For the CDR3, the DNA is TGCGCCAGCAGCCCAGACAGGGGCACTGAAGCTTTCTTT. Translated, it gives CASSPDRGTEAFF.

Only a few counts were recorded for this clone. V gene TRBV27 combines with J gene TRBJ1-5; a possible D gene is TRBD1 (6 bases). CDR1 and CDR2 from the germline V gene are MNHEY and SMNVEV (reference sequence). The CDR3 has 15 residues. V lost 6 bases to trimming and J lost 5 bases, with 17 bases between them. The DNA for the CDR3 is TGTGCCAGCAGCGTCCTTAGGGACACTGATCAGCCCCAGCATTTT. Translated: CASSVLRDTDQPQHF.

The CDR3 here is CASSSGNTIYF. In DNA, the CDR3 is TGTGCCAGCAGCTCAGGAAACACCATATATTTT. V is TRBV13 and J is TRBJ1-3; unclear D gene. Germline CDR1 PRHDT, CDR2 FYEKMQ (reference sequence). V gave up 4 bases and J gave up 4 bases, with 2 bases separating them. The CDR3 has 11 amino acids.

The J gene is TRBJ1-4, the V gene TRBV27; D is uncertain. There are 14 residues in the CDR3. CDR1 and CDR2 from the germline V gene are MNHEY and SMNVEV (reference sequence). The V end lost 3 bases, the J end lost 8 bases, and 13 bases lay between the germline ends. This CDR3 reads CASSLVSGREKLFF. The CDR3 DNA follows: TGTGCCAGCAGTTTGGTGTCGGGGAGGGAAAAACTGTTTTTT.

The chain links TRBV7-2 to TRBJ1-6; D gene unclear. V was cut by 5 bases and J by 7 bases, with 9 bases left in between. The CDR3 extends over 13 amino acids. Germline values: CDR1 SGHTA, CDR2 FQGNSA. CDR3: CASSPQMNSPLHF. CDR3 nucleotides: TGTGCCAGCAGCCCCCAGATGAATTCACCCCTCCACTTT.

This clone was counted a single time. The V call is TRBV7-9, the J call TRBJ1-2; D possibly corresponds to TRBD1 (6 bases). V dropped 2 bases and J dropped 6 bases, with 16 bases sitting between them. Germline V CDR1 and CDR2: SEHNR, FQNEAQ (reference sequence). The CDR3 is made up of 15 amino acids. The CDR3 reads CASSLPPEYRDGYTF. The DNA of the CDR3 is TGTGCCAGCAGCTTACCCCCGGAATACAGGGATGGCTACACCTTC.

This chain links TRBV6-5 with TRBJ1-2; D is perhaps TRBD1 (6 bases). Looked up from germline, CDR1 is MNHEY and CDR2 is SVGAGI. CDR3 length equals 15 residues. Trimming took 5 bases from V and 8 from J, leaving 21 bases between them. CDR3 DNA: TGTGCCAGCAGTAGTCAACAGGGTGCAGCCGGGGGCTACACCTTC. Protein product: CASSSQQGAAGGYTF.

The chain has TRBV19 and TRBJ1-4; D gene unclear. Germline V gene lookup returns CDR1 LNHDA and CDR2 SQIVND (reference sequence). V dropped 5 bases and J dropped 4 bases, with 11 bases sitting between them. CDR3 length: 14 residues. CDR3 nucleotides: TGTGCCAGTAGTTTTTCGGGAAGTAATGAAAAACTGTTTTTT. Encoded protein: CASSFSGSNEKLFF. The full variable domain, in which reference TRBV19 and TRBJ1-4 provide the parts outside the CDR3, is DGGITQSPKYLFRKEGQNVTLSCEQNLNHDAMYWYRQDPGQGLRLIYYSQIVNDFQKGDIAEGYSVSREKKESFPLTVTSAQKNPTAFYLCASSFSGSNEKLFFGSGTQLSVL.

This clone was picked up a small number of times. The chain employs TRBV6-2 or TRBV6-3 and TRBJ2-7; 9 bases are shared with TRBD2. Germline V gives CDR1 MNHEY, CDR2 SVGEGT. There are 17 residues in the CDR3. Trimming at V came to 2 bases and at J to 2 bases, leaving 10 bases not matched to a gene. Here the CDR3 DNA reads TGTGCCAGCAGTTACGGATTTGGTAGCGGGGGCACCTACGAGCAGTACTTC. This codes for CASSYGFGSGGTYEQYF.

The CDR3 DNA reads as TGTGCCAGCAGCCTCAGACAGGAGCAGTTCTTC. It yields the protein CASSLRQEQFF. This rearrangement joins TRBV6-5 to TRBJ2-1; D may be TRBD1 (5 bases). The CDR3 loop spans 11 amino acids. Trimming pared 6 bases from V and 10 bases from J, leaving 10 bases between. The germline CDR1 and CDR2 sequences are MNHEY and SVGAGI.

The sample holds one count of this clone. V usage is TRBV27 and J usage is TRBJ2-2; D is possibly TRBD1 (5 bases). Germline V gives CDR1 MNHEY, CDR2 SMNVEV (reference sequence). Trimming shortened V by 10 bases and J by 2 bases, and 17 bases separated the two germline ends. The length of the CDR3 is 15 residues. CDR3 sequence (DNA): TGTGCCACCTCAAAACGACAGACTAACACCGGGGAGCTGTTTTTT. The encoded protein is CATSKRQTNTGELFF.

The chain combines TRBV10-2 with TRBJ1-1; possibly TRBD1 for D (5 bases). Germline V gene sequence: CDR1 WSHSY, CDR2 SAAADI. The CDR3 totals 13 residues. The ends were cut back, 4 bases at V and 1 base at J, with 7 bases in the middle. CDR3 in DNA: TGCGCCAGCAGTGGACAGTCGAACACTGAAGCTTTCTTT. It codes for CASSGQSNTEAFF.

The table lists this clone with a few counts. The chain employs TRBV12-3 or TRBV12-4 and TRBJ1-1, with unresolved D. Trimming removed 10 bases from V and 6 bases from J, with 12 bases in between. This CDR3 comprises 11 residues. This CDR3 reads CATYSGAEAFF. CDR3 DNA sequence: TGTGCCACCTATAGCGGGGCTGAAGCTTTCTTT.

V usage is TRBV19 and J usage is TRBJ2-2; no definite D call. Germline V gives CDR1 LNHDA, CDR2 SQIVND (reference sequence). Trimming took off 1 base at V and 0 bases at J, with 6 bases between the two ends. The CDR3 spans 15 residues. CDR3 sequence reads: CASSIVSANTGELFF. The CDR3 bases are TGTGCCAGTAGTATAGTTTCAGCGAACACCGGGGAGCTGTTTTTT.

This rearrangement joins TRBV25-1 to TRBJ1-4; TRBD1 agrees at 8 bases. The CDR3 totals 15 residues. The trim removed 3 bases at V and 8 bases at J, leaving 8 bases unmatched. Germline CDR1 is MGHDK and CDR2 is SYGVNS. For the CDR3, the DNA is TGTGCCAGCAGTGACAGGACAGGGACTGAAGAAAAACTGTTTTTT. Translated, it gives CASSDRTGTEEKLFF. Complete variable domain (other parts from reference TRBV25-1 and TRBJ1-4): EADIYQTPRYLVIGTGKKITLECSQTMGHDKMYWYQQDPGMELHLIHYSYGVNSTEKGDLSSESTVSRIRTEHFPLTLESARPSHTSQYLCASSDRTGTEEKLFFGSGTQLSVL.

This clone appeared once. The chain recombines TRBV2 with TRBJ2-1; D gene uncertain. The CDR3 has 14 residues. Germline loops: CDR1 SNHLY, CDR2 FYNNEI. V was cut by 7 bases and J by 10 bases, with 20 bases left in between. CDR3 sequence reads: CASTNGSSSDEQFF. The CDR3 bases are TGTGCCAGCACTAACGGCTCCTCTAGTGACGAGCAGTTCTTC.

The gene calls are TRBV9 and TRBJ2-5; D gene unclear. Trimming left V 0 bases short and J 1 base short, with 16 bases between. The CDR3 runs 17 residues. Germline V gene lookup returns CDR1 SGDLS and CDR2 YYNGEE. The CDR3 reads CASSVDPPGTLQETQYF. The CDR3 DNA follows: TGTGCCAGCAGCGTAGATCCCCCAGGAACCCTCCAAGAGACCCAGTACTTC. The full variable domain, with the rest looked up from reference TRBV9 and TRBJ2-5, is DSGVTQTPKHLITATGQRVTLRCSPRSGDLSVYWYQQSLDQGLQFLIQYYNGEERAKGNILERFSAQQFPDLHSELNLSSLELGDSALYFCASSVDPPGTLQETQYFGPGTRLLVL.

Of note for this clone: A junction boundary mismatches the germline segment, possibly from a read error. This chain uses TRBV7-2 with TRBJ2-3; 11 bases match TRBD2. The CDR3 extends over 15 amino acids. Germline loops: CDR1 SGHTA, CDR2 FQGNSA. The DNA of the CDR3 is TGTGCCAGCAGGTTAGCGGGGGGGCCTTCCGATACGCAGTATTTT. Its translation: CASRLAGGPSDTQYF.

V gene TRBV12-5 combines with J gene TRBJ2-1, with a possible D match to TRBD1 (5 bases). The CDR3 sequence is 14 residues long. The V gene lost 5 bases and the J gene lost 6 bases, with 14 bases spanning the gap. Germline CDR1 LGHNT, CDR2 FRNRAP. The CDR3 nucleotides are TGTGCTAGTGGTCAAGGGGTCATATCCAATGAGCAGTTCTTC. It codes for CASGQGVISNEQFF.